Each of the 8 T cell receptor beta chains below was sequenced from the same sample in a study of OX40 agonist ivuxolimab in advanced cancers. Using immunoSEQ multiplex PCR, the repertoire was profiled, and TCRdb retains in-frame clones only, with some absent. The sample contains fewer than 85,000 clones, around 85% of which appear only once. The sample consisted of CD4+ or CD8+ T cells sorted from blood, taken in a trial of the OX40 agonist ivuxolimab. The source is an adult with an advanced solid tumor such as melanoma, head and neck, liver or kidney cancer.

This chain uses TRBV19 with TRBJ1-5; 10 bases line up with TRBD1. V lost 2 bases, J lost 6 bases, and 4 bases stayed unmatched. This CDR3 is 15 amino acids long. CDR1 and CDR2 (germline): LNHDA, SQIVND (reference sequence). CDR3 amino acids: CASSITGTGAQPQHF. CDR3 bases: TGTGCCAGTAGTATAACCGGGACAGGGGCTCAGCCCCAGCATTTT.

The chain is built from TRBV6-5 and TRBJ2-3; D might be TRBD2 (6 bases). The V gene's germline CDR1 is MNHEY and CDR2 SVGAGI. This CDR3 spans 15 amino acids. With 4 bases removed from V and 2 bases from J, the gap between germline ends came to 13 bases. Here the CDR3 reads CASSSGGANTDTQYF. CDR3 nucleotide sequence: TGTGCCAGCAGTTCTGGCGGGGCGAACACAGATACGCAGTATTTT.

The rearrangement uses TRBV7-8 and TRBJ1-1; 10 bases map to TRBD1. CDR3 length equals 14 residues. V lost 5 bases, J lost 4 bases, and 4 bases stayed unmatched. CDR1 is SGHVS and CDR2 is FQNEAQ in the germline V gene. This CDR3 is CASSGTGAITEAFF. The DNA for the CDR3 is TGTGCCAGCAGCGGGACAGGGGCGATCACTGAAGCTTTCTTT.

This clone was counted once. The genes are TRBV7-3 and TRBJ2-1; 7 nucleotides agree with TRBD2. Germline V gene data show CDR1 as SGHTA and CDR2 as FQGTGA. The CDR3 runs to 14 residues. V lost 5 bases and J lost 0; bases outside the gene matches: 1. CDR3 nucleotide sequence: TGTGCCAGCAGCCCGGGGGGCTCCTACAATGAGCAGTTCTTC. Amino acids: CASSPGGSYNEQFF.

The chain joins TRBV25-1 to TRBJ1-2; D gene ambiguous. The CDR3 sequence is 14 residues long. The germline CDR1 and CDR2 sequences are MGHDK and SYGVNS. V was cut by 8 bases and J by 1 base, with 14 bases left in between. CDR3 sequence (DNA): TGTGCCAGCCCGACATCCCAAAATAACTATGGCTACACCTTC. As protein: CASPTSQNNYGYTF.

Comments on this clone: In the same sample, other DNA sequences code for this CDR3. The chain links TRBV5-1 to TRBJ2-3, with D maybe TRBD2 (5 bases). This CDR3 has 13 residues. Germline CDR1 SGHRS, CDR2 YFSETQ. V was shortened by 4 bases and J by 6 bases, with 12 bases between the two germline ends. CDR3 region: CASSPGGGDTQYF. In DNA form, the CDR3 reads TGCGCCAGCAGCCCTGGAGGTGGGGATACGCAGTATTTT.

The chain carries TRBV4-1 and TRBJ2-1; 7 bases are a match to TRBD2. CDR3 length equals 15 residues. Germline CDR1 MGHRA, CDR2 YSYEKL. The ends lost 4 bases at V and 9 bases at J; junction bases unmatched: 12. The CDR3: CASSRDRSGSGEQFF. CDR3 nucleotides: TGCGCCAGCAGCCGAGACCGTAGCGGGTCTGGTGAGCAGTTCTTC.

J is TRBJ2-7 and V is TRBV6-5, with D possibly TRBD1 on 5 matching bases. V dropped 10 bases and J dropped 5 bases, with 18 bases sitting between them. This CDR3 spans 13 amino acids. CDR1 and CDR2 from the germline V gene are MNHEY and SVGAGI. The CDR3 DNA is TGTGCCACCAACGGCAGGGTCGAACACGAGCAGTACTTC. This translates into CATNGRVEHEQYF.